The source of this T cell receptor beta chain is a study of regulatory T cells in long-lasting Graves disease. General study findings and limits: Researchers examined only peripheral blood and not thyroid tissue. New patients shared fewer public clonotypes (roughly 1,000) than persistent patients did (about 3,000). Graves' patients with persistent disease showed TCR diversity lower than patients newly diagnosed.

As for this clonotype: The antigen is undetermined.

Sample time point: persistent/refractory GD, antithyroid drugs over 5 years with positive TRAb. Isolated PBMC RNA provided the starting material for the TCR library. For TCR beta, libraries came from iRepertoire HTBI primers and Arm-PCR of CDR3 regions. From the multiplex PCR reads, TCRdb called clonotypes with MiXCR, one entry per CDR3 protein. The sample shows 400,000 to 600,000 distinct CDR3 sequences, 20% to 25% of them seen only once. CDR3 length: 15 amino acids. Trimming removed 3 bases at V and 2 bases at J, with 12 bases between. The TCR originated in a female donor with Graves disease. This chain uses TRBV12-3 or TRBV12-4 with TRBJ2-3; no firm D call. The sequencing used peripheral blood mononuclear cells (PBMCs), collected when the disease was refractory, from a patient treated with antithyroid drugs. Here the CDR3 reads CASSFKQDPTDTQYF. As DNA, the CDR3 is TGTGCCAGCAGTTTCAAGCAGGATCCCACAGATACGCAGTATTTT.